Given below is one TCR beta chain in context. Antigen unknown. The CDR3 totals 14 residues. Per germline, CDR1 LNHNV and CDR2 YYDKDF (reference sequence). The V gene lost 2 bases and the J gene lost 9 bases, with 13 bases spanning the gap. This specimen belongs to a study of T cell repertoires in cytomegalovirus infection. One entry per CDR3 protein results from TCRdb running MiXCR on the reads. The data hold around 500,000 distinct CDR3 sequences, with about 42% observed a single time. Whole-study findings and limits: Frequencies of public TCR beta families were cumulated, and this identified carriers of CMV plus the relevant HLA. CMV-specific TCR beta clonotypes restricted by HLA-C were the ones dominating the ex vivo response.

The J gene is TRBJ2-2, the V gene TRBV15, with a weak D call TRBD1 (5 bases). The specimen was cultured PBMCs, collected from culture after CMV antigen stimulation. The source is a human donor in good health (CMV status not recorded). Some clones in this sample may be carry-over from other donors' samples. The CDR3 reads CATSRPIPGWELFF. In DNA form, the CDR3 reads TGTGCCACCAGCAGACCTATTCCAGGGTGGGAGCTGTTTTTT.